Listed below are T cell receptor beta chains from one sample, sequenced in a study of CD8+CD57+ T cells in acquired aplastic anemia. TCRdb used MiXCR to reprocess the reads, holding one entry per CDR3 protein. The repertoire consists of about 160,000 distinct CDR3 sequences, with 70% to 75% occurring once and the leading ten covering about 50%. Sample: sorted CD4+, CD8+, or CD8+CD57+ T cells (not recorded which) from PBMCs. The source of these receptors is a human donor with aplastic anemia. Each CDR3 is given with its conserved first and last residue. A D gene is named only where the DNA matches it firmly. Clone size, where shown, is once, few, many, or a class for clones that have expanded.

NA | TRBJ1-2 | TRBD1 | 16 | TRBV2 | CASSEAIGTAYYGYTF | TGTGCCAGCAGTGAAGCGATTGGGACAGCTTACTATGGCTACACCTTC
few | TRBJ2-7 | NA | 15 | TRBV7-3 | CASSLSYGQGYEQYF | TGTGCCAGCAGCTTATCATACGGGCAGGGTTACGAGCAGTACTTC
many | TRBJ2-1 | NA | 18 | TRBV19 | CASSIDSRGGTSYNEQFF | TGTGCCAGTAGTATAGACTCCCGAGGGGGAACCTCCTACAATGAGCAGTTCTTC
few | TRBJ2-7 | TRBD1 | 15 | TRBV24-1 | CATSDWTGSTYEQYF | TGTGCCACCAGTGATTGGACAGGGTCCACCTACGAGCAGTACTTC
NA | TRBJ1-1 | TRBD1 | 15 | TRBV5-6 | CASSFQTGVNTEAFF | TGTGCCAGCAGCTTCCAGACAGGGGTGAACACTGAAGCTTTCTTT
NA | TRBJ2-6 | NA | 10 | TRBV10-1 | CANGANVLTF | TGCGCCAATGGGGCCAACGTCCTGACTTTC
NA | TRBJ1-4 | NA | 14 | TRBV7-8 | CASSLAGANEKLFF | TGTGCCAGCAGCTTAGCGGGAGCTAATGAAAAACTGTTTTTT
NA | TRBJ2-5 | NA | 13 | TRBV4-1 | CASSQVIGKTQYF | TGCGCCAGCAGCCAGGTCATTGGGAAGACCCAGTACTTC
many | TRBJ2-7 | NA | 12 | TRBV19 | CASHSVTGEQYF | TGTGCCAGTCATTCGGTTACGGGCGAGCAGTACTTC
NA | TRBJ2-1 | TRBD2 | 14 | TRBV5-1 | CASTSGGGYNEQFF | TGCGCCAGCACAAGCGGGGGGGGTTACAATGAGCAGTTCTTC
few | TRBJ2-7 | NA | 15 | TRBV20-1 | CSARDTLGISYEQYF | TGCAGTGCTAGAGACACATTAGGGATCTCCTACGAGCAGTACTTC
NA | TRBJ2-7 | TRBD1 | 14 | TRBV6-5 | CASSYWDRPYEQYF | TGTGCCAGCAGTTACTGGGACAGACCCTACGAGCAGTACTTC